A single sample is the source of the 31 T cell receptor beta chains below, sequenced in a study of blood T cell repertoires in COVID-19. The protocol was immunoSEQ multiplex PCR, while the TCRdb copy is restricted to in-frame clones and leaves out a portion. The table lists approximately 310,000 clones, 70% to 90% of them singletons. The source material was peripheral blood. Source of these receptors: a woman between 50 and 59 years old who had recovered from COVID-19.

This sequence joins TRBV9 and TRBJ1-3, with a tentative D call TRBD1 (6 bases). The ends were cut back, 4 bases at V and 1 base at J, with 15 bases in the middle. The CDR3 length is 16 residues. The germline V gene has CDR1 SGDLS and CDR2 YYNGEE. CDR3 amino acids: CASSYLDSDSGNTIYF. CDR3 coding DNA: TGTGCCAGCAGCTATTTGGACAGCGATTCTGGAAACACCATATATTTT.

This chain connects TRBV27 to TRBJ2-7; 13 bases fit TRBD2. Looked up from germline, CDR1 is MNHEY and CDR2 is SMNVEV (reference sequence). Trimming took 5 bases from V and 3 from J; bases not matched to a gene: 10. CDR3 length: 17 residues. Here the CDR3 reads CASSPRTSGSFGYEQYF. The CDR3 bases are TGTGCCAGCAGTCCGCGGACTAGCGGGAGCTTCGGCTACGAGCAGTACTTC.

The CDR3 loop is CASRGFRQLAPTGYTF. CDR3 sequence (DNA): TGTGCCAGCAGGGGTTTTCGGCAGTTAGCCCCCACGGGCTACACCTTC. The genes are TRBV28 and TRBJ1-2; D ambiguous. Germline lookup yields CDR1 MDHEN and CDR2 SYDVKM. This CDR3 region has 16 residues. Trimming pared 6 bases from V and 8 bases from J, leaving 25 bases between.

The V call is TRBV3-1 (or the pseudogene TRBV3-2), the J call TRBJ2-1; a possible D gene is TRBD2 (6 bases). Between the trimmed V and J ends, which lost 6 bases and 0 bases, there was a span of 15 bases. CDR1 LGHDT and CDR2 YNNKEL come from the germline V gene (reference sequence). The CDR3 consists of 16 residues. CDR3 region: CASRSQDGSSYNEQFF. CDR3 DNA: TGTGCCAGCAGGAGTCAAGACGGGAGCTCCTACAATGAGCAGTTCTTC.

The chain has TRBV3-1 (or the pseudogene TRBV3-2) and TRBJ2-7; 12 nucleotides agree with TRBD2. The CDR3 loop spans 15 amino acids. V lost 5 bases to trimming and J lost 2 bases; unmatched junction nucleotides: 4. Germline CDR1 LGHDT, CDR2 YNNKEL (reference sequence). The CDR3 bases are TGTGCCAGCAGCATCCGACTAGCGGGAGCCTACGAGCAGTACTTC. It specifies CASSIRLAGAYEQYF.

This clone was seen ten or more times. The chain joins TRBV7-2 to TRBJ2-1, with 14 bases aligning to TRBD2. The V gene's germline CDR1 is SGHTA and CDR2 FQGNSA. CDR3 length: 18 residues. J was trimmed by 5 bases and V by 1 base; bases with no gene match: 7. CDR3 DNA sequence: TGTGCCAGCAGCTTAGAAGGGACTAGCGGGAGATTTAACAATGAGCAGTTCTTC. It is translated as CASSLEGTSGRFNNEQFF.

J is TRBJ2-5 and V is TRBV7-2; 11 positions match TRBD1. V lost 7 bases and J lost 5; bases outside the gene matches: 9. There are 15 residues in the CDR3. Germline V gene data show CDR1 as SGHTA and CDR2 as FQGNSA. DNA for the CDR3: TGTGCCAGCACACGGACAGGGGGCGCTTCGGAGACCCAGTACTTC. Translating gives CASTRTGGASETQYF.

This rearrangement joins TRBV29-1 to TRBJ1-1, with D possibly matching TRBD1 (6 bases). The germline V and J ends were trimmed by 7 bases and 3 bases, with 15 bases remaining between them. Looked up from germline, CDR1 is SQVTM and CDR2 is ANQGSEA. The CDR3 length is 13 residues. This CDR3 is CSAALGGDTEAFF. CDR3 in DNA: TGCAGCGCGGCCTTAGGGGGAGACACTGAAGCTTTCTTT.

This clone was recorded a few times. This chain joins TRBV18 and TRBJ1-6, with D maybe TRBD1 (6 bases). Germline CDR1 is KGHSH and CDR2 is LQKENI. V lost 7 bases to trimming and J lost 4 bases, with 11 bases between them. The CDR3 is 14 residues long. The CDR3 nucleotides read TGTGCCAGCTGTGCAGGGACATATAATTCACCCCTCCACTTT. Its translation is CASCAGTYNSPLHF.

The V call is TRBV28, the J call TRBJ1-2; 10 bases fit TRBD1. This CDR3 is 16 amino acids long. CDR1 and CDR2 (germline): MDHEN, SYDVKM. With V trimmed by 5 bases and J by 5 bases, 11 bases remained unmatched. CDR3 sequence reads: CASSGRDRGRGYGYTF. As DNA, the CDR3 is TGTGCCAGCAGTGGTCGGGACAGGGGAAGGGGGTATGGCTACACCTTC.

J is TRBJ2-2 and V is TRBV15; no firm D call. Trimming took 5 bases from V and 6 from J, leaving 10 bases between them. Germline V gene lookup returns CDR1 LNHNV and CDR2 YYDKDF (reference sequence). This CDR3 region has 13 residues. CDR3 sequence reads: CATSPTGAGELFF. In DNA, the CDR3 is TGTGCCACCAGCCCAACCGGTGCCGGGGAGCTGTTTTTT.

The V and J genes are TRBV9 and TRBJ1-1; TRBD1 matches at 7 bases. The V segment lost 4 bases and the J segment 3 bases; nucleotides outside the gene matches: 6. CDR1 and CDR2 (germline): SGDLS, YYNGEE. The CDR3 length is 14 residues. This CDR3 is CASSPRQGYTEAFF. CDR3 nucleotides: TGTGCCAGCAGCCCTCGACAGGGCTACACTGAAGCTTTCTTT.

The CDR3 here is CASSSTKAGTQAYEQYF. In DNA form, the CDR3 reads TGTGCCAGCAGCTCAACCAAGGCAGGAACGCAAGCCTACGAGCAGTACTTC. The rearrangement uses TRBV5-6 and TRBJ2-7, with D unresolved. The germline V and J ends were trimmed by 3 bases and 2 bases, with 21 bases remaining between them. The CDR3 spans 17 residues. Germline values: CDR1 SGHDT, CDR2 YYEEEE.

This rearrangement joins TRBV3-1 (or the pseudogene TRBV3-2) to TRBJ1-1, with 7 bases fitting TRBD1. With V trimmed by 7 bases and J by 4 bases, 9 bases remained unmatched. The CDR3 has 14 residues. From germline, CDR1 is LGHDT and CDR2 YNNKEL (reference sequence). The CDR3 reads CASTETGVTTEAFF. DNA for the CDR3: TGTGCCAGCACCGAAACAGGGGTGACCACTGAAGCTTTCTTT.

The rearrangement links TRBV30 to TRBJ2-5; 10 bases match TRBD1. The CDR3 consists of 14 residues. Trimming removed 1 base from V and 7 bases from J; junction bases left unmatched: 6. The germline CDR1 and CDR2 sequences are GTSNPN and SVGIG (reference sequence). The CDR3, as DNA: TGTGCCTGGAGTGGGGGACAGGGGCGGGGGACCCAGTACTTC. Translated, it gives CAWSGGQGRGTQYF.

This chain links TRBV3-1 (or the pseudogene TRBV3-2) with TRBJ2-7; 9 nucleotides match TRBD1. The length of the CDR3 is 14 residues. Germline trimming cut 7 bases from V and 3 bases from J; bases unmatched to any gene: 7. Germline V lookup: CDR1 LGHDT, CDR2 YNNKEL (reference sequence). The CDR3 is CASTRGQGGYEQYF. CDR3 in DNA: TGTGCCAGCACTCGGGGACAGGGTGGCTACGAGCAGTACTTC.

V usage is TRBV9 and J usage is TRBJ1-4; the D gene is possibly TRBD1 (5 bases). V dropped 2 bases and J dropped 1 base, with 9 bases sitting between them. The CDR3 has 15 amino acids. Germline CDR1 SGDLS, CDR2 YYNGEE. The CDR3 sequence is CASSVLGGTNEKLFF. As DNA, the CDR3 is TGTGCCAGCAGCGTTCTCGGGGGAACTAATGAAAAACTGTTTTTT.

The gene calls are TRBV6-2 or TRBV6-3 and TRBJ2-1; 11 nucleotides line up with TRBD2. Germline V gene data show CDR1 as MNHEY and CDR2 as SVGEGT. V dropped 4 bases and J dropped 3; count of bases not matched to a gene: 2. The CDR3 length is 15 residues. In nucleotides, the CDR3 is TGTGCCAGCAGTTTCCTAGCGGGGGGCTACAATGAGCAGTTCTTC. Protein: CASSFLAGGYNEQFF.

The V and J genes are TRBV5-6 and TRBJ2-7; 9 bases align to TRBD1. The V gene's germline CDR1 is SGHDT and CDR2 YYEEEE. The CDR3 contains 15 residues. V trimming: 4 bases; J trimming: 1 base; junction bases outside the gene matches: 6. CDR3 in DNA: TGTGCCAGCAGCCCTGGGACAGGGAGATCCTACGAGCAGTACTTC. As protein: CASSPGTGRSYEQYF.

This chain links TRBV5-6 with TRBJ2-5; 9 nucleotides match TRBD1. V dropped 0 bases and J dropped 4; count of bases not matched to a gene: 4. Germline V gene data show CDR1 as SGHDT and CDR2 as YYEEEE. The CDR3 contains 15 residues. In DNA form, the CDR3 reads TGTGCCAGCAGCTTGGGGGGACAGGGCGGAGAGACCCAGTACTTC. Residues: CASSLGGQGGETQYF.

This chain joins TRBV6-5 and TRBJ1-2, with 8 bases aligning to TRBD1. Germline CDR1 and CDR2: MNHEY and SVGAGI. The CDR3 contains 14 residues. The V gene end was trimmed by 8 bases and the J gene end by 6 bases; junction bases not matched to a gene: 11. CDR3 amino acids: CASYSWTGTDGYTF. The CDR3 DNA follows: TGTGCCAGCTATTCTTGGACAGGGACGGATGGCTACACCTTC.

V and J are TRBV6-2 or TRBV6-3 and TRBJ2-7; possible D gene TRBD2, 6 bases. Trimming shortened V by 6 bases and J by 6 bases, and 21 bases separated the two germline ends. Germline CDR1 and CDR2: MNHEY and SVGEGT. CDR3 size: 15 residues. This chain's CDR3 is CASSRGTSGPSEQYF. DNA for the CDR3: TGTGCCAGCAGCCGCGGGACCTCCGGCCCATCCGAGCAGTACTTC.

The CDR3 spells CASSLKQGFSTDTQYF. The DNA for the CDR3 is TGTGCCAGTAGTCTAAAACAGGGGTTCAGCACAGATACGCAGTATTTT. V and J are TRBV19 and TRBJ2-3; 7 bases line up with TRBD1. J was trimmed by 0 bases and V by 5 bases; bases with no gene match: 8. The CDR3 extends over 16 amino acids. Germline assignment: CDR1 LNHDA and CDR2 SQIVND (reference sequence).

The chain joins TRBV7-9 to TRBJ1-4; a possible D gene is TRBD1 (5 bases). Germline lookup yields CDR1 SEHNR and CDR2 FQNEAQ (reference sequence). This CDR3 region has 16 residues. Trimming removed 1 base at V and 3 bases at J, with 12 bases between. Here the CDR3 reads CASSLGAGQANEKLFF. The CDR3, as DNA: TGTGCCAGCAGCTTAGGTGCAGGGCAGGCTAATGAAAAACTGTTTTTT.

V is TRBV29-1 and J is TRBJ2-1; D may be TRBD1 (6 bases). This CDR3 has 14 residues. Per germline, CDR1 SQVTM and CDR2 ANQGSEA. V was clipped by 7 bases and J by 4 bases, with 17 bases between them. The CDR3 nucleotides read TGCAGCGGTAGACCGGGCAGGGGTTACAATGAGCAGTTCTTC. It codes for CSGRPGRGYNEQFF.

CDR3 nucleotide sequence: TGTGCCAGCACTCAGGGGGAATATGGGGGTGGCTACACCTTC. This translates into CASTQGEYGGGYTF. The genes are TRBV7-2 and TRBJ1-2; TRBD1 agrees at 7 bases. The V gene's germline CDR1 is SGHTA and CDR2 FQGNSA. V dropped 7 bases and J dropped 7; count of bases not matched to a gene: 12. The length of the CDR3 is 14 residues.

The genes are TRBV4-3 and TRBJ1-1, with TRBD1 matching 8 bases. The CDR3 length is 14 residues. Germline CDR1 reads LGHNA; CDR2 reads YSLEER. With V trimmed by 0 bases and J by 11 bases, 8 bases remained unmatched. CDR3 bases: TGCGCCAGCAGCCAAGATTCAGGGGGCTATAGGGCTTTCTTT. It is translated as CASSQDSGGYRAFF.

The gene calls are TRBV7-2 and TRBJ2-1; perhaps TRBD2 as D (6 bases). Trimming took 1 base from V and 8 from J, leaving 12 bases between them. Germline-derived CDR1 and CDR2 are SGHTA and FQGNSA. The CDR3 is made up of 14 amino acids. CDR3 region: CASSLDGGIYEQFF. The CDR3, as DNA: TGTGCCAGCAGCTTAGATGGCGGGATATATGAGCAGTTCTTC.

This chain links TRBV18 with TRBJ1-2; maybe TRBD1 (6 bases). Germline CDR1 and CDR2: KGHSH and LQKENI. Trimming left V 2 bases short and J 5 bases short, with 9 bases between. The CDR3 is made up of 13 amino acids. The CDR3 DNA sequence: TGTGCCAGCTCACCAGGGGGCGCATATGGCTACACCTTC. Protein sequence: CASSPGGAYGYTF.

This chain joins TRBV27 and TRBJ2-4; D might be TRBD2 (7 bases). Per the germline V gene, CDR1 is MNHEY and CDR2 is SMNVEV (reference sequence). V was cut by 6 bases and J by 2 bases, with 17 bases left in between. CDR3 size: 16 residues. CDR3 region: CASRKQGGEPKNIQYF. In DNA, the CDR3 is TGTGCCAGCAGGAAGCAAGGGGGGGAACCCAAAAACATTCAGTACTTC.

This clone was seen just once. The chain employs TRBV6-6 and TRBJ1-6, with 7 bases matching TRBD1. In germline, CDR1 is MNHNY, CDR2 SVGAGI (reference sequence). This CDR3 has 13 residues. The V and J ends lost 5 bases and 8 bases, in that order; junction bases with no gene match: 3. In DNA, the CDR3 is TGTGCCAGCAGTACAACAGGGGATTCACCCCTCCACTTT. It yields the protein CASSTTGDSPLHF.